This T cell receptor (beta chain) was identified in a study of OX40 agonist ivuxolimab in advanced cancers. For the study at large: The dose of intravenous ivuxolimab that patients received every 2 weeks ranged from 0.01 to 10 mg/kg. Enrollees could have had prior anti-PD-1, anti-PD-L1 or anti-CTLA-4 therapy, which more than 30% had received.

Study-wide points: Expansion of clones was among the lowest in partial responders at 0.1-3.0 mg/kg.

As for this clone: The target antigen is unknown.

Clones were read by immunoSEQ multiplex PCR, and TCRdb kept only the in-frame ones, dropping some. The sample holds fewer than 85,000 clones, 92% seen once. The clonotype originates from an adult with an advanced solid tumor such as melanoma, head and neck, liver or kidney cancer. The sample consisted of CD4+ or CD8+ T cells sorted from blood, taken in a trial of the OX40 agonist ivuxolimab.

CDR3 sequence (DNA): TGTGCCAGCAGCGGCGAGACAGAAATGAACACTGAAGCTTTCTTT. Translated, it gives CASSGETEMNTEAFF. The chain has TRBV5-4 and TRBJ1-1; TRBD1 is a possible D gene (5 bases). V was pared by 4 bases and J by 0 bases, with 13 bases between. The CDR3 sequence is 15 residues long. CDR1 and CDR2 (germline): SGHNT, YYREEE (reference sequence).